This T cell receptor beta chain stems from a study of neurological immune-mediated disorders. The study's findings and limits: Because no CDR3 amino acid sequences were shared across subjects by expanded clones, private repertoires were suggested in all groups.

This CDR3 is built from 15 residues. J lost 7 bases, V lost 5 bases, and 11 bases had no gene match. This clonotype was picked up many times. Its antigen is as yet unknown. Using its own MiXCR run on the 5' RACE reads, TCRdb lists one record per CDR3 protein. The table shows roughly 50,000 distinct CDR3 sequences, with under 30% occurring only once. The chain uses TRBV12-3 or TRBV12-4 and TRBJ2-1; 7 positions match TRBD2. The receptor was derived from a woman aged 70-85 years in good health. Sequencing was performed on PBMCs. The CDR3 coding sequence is TGTGCCAGCAGTCCGCGACTGGCGGGAGCTAATGAGCAGTTCTTC. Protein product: CASSPRLAGANEQFF.